The clone carrying this T cell receptor (beta chain) was found a few times. Its antigen is undetermined. One entry per CDR3 protein, called by TCRdb with MiXCR from the RT-PCR reads. Counted here are fewer than 650,000 distinct CDR3 sequences, about an eighth occurring once; the ten biggest clones make up roughly 14%. The CDR3 runs 13 residues. CDR1 is MNHEY and CDR2 is SMNVEV in the germline V gene (reference sequence). The J segment lost 9 bases and the V segment lost 2 bases, leaving 3 bases of the junction unmatched. The data are from a study of response to subunit inactivated influenza vaccine. Findings of the study overall: It was suggested by the authors that few new T cells are recruited by each seasonal influenza vaccination.

This sequence originates from a man aged 50 to 59 who received an inactivated influenza vaccine. The chain recombines TRBV27 with TRBJ1-1, with 10 bases matching TRBD1. This sample comprised PBMCs from blood, obtained roughly 48 days after vaccination. CDR3 nucleotides: TGTGCCAGCAGTTTAATGACAGGGGGCCAAGCTTTCTTT. Residues: CASSLMTGGQAFF.